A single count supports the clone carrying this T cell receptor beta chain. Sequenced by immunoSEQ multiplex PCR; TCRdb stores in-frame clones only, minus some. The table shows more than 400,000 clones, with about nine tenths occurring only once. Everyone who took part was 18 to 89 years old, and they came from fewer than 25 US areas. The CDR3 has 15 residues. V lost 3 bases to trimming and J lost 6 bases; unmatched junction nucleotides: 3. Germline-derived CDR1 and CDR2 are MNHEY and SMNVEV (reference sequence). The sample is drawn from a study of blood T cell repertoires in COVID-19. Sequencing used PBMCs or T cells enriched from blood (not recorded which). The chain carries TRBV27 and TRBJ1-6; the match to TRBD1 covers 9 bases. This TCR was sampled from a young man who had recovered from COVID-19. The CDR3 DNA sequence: TGTGCCAGCAGTTTGCCGGGACAGGGTAATTCACCCCTCCACTTT. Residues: CASSLPGQGNSPLHF.